This entry is about one T cell receptor beta chain. Antigen unknown. This sample was taken from a study of cytomegalovirus exposure and HLA in healthy donors. This CDR3 region has 17 residues. CDR1 is MDHEN and CDR2 is SYDVKM in the germline V gene. V lost 3 bases and J lost 0; bases outside the gene matches: 9. Findings and caveats of the study: Specificity for CMV antigens was confirmed in vitro for a few of the CMV-associated chains.

Measured with immunoSEQ multiplex PCR; TCRdb has only the in-frame clones, and not every one. The table shows around 300,000 clones, with over 75% occurring only once. The clonotype was recovered from a young woman in good health and CMV-seronegative. The sequenced material came from PBMCs. V and J are TRBV28 and TRBJ2-7; TRBD1 agrees at 9 bases. In nucleotides, the CDR3 is TGTGCCAGCAGTTTCGAGAAGGGGACAGGGAGCTCCTACGAGCAGTACTTC. Translation gives CASSFEKGTGSSYEQYF.